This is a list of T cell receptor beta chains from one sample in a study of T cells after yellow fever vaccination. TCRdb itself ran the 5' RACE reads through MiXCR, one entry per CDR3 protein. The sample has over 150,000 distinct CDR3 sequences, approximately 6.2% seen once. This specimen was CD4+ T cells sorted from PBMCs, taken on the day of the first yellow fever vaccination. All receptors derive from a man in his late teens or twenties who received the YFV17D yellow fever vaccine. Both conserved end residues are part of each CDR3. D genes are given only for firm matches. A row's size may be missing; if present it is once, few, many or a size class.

CASSSAPQGPTDTQYF	TGTGCCAGCAGCTCCGCCCCACAGGGCCCCACAGATACGCAGTATTTT	TRBJ2-3	NA	TRBV7-6	NA
CASSQVASGSSTDTQYF	TGCGCCAGCAGCCAAGTTGCTAGCGGGTCTAGCACAGATACGCAGTATTTT	TRBJ2-3	TRBD2	TRBV4-3	many
CASSLATRVQNTEAFF	TGTGCCAGCAGCTTAGCCACCCGGGTCCAGAACACTGAAGCTTTCTTT	TRBJ1-1	NA	TRBV7-9	many
CSASRGEVVAF	TGCAGTGCTTCCCGGGGGGAGGTTGTCGCCTTC	TRBJ1-2	NA	TRBV20-1	few
CSASPFDRGLGGYTF	TGCAGTGCTAGCCCCTTCGACAGGGGACTGGGCGGCTACACCTTC	TRBJ1-2	TRBD1	TRBV20-1	few
CSALTPLSTDTQYF	TGCAGTGCCCTAACCCCACTAAGCACAGATACGCAGTATTTT	TRBJ2-3	NA	TRBV20-1	many
CASSSNSEAKNIQYF	TGTGCCAGCAGTTCTAACTCTGAGGCCAAAAACATTCAGTACTTC	TRBJ2-4	NA	TRBV3-1	many
CASSPEATGYGTGELFF	TGCGCCAGCAGCCCAGAAGCGACGGGGTATGGAACCGGGGAGCTGTTTTTT	TRBJ2-2	NA	TRBV5-1	many
CSAKCSGGACSLLEQYF	TGCAGTGCTAAATGTAGCGGGGGGGCCTGCTCCCTTCTCGAGCAGTACTTC	TRBJ2-7	TRBD2	TRBV20-1	many
CASSLARRSYEQYF	TGTGCCAGCAGTTTAGCGCGGCGCTCCTACGAGCAGTACTTC	TRBJ2-7	NA	TRBV12-3/TRBV12-4	many
CASRMIGQGANGYTF	TGTGCCAGCAGGATGATCGGACAGGGGGCAAATGGCTACACCTTC	TRBJ1-2	TRBD1	TRBV12-3/TRBV12-4	NA
CASSLKDREGGELFF	TGTGCCAGCAGCCTCAAAGACAGGGAAGGCGGGGAGCTGTTTTTT	TRBJ2-2	TRBD1	TRBV12-3/TRBV12-4	few
CSAWTTNTGELFF	TGCAGTGCTTGGACCACGAACACCGGGGAGCTGTTTTTT	TRBJ2-2	NA	TRBV20-1	NA
CASSSTRLAGPREQYF	TGTGCCAGCAGCTCCACGCGACTAGCGGGACCAAGGGAGCAGTACTTC	TRBJ2-7	TRBD2	TRBV11-2	few
CASFRGLYNEQFF	TGTGCCAGCTTCCGGGGCCTATACAATGAGCAGTTCTTC	TRBJ2-1	NA	TRBV19	few
CASSFDLLGGNTIYF	TGCGCCAGCAGCTTCGATCTACTTGGGGGAAACACCATATATTTT	TRBJ1-3	NA	TRBV5-1	many
CASRPGQLYNQPQHF	TGTGCCAGCAGACCTGGACAGTTATACAATCAGCCCCAGCATTTT	TRBJ1-5	NA	TRBV6-2/TRBV6-3	few
CASSQWISGGAPRETQYF	TGTGCCAGCAGCCAATGGATAAGCGGGGGGGCTCCGAGGGAGACCCAGTACTTC	TRBJ2-5	TRBD2	TRBV16	NA
CASSFNRVTYNEQFF	TGTGCCAGCAGCTTTAACAGGGTTACCTACAATGAGCAGTTCTTC	TRBJ2-1	NA	TRBV11-2	many
CASSEAPRDQPQHF	TGTGCCAGCAGTGAAGCGCCTAGGGATCAGCCCCAGCATTTT	TRBJ1-5	NA	TRBV6-1	NA
CASRPTSGDSNEQFF	TGTGCCAGCAGACCGACTAGCGGGGACTCGAATGAGCAGTTCTTC	TRBJ2-1	TRBD2	TRBV12-3/TRBV12-4	NA
CASSESGGSNQPQHF	TGTGCCAGCAGTGAATCTGGGGGAAGCAATCAGCCCCAGCATTTT	TRBJ1-5	NA	TRBV6-1	many
CASSQLGRATGANVLTF	TGCGCCAGCAGCCAACTCGGCAGGGCAACTGGGGCCAACGTCCTGACTTTC	TRBJ2-6	NA	TRBV4-1	many
CASSLAGARSSPLHF	TGTGCCAGCAGCTTGGCAGGGGCGCGGAGCTCACCCCTCCACTTT	TRBJ1-6	NA	TRBV7-9	many
CSATTSASGDNNEQFF	TGCAGTGCAACCACCTCGGCTAGCGGAGACAACAATGAGCAGTTCTTC	TRBJ2-1	TRBD2	TRBV20-1	many
CASKRDNEQFF	TGTGCCAGCAAACGAGACAATGAGCAGTTCTTC	TRBJ2-1	NA	TRBV7-8	few
CASSRPSGGDTQYF	TGTGCCAGCAGCCGTCCGTCAGGGGGAGATACGCAGTATTTT	TRBJ2-3	TRBD1	TRBV3-1	few
CSARTWDEQFF	TGCAGTGCTCGGACGTGGGATGAGCAGTTCTTC	TRBJ2-1	NA	TRBV20-1	few
CASSEGHGGGYNEQFF	TGTGCCAGCAGTGAAGGTCACGGGGGAGGTTACAATGAGCAGTTCTTC	TRBJ2-1	NA	TRBV2	NA
CSANYGYTF	TGCAGTGCTAACTATGGCTACACCTTC	TRBJ1-2	NA	TRBV20-1	many
CASSLGQGATGELFF	TGCGCCAGCAGCTTGGGGCAGGGAGCGACCGGGGAGCTGTTTTTT	TRBJ2-2	NA	TRBV5-1	many
CASSRTGADQPQHF	TGTGCCAGCAGTCGGACAGGGGCGGATCAGCCCCAGCATTTT	TRBJ1-5	TRBD1	TRBV11-2	NA
CSARAPLGIYGYTF	TGCAGTGCTAGAGCGCCCCTAGGCATCTATGGCTACACCTTC	TRBJ1-2	NA	TRBV20-1	many
CAIREDRGQETQYF	TGTGCCATCAGGGAAGACAGGGGGCAAGAGACCCAGTACTTC	TRBJ2-5	TRBD1	TRBV10-3	many
CASSEEKQGYTEAFF	TGTGCCAGCAGTGAAGAAAAGCAGGGGTACACTGAAGCTTTCTTT	TRBJ1-1	NA	TRBV6-1	few
CASSQSRLGRGELFF	TGTGCCAGCAGCCAGTCCCGACTTGGTCGTGGGGAGCTGTTTTTT	TRBJ2-2	NA	TRBV3-1	many
CAWSVKHYEQYF	TGTGCCTGGTCGGTAAAACACTACGAGCAGTACTTC	TRBJ2-7	NA	TRBV30	few
CASSDQLFTDTQYF	TGTGCCAGCAGTGATCAGCTTTTCACAGATACGCAGTATTTT	TRBJ2-3	NA	TRBV2	many
CASRLDGTLNNEQFF	TGTGCCAGCAGACTCGACGGGACACTTAACAATGAGCAGTTCTTC	TRBJ2-1	NA	TRBV6-2/TRBV6-3	few
CASKGTTDTQYF	TGTGCCAGCAAGGGGACGACAGATACGCAGTATTTT	TRBJ2-3	NA	TRBV6-5	few
CASSDPGQGLYEQYF	TGTGCCAGCAGCGATCCGGGACAGGGGTTATACGAGCAGTACTTC	TRBJ2-7	TRBD1	TRBV5-6	NA
CAYQPGQLADTQYF	TGTGCCTACCAGCCCGGGCAACTCGCAGATACGCAGTATTTT	TRBJ2-3	NA	TRBV30	NA
CATSPQVGSDYEQYF	TGTGCCACCAGCCCTCAAGTGGGGTCAGACTACGAGCAGTACTTC	TRBJ2-7	NA	TRBV15	NA